Each of the 10 T cell receptor beta chains below was sequenced from the same sample in a study of blood T cell repertoires in COVID-19. Profiling relied on immunoSEQ multiplex PCR, and the TCRdb table lists in-frame clones only, not all of them. The sample includes about 80,000 clones, roughly nine tenths of them seen just once. Sequencing was performed on peripheral blood. All receptors derive from a woman in her forties or fifties in a cohort sampled during active COVID-19.

The J gene is TRBJ1-2, the V gene TRBV10-3, with TRBD1 matching over 11 bases. Germline loops: CDR1 ENHRY, CDR2 SYGVKD. V lost 6 bases, J lost 6 bases, and 3 bases stayed unmatched. This CDR3 has 13 amino acids. As DNA, the CDR3 is TGTGCCATCAGAGGGACAGGGGGGGATGGCTACACCTTC. Amino acids: CAIRGTGGDGYTF.

The rearrangement uses TRBV10-3 and TRBJ1-1, with no clear D. With 3 bases removed from V and 4 bases from J, the gap between germline ends came to 9 bases. The germline CDR1 and CDR2 sequences are ENHRY and SYGVKD. There are 13 residues in the CDR3. CDR3 bases: TGTGCCATCAGTGAACGAGAGATCACTGAAGCTTTCTTT. As protein: CAISEREITEAFF.

This clone showed up just a few times. The chain links TRBV11-3 to TRBJ2-2; no reliable D call. This CDR3 is 12 amino acids long. V was shortened by 4 bases and J by 6 bases, with 6 bases between the two germline ends. Germline values: CDR1 SGHNT, CDR2 YENEEA. The DNA of the CDR3 is TGTGCCAGCAGCTCTATTTCCGGGGAGCTGTTTTTT. Translating gives CASSSISGELFF.

V is TRBV6-5 and J is TRBJ1-1; D is unclear. Trimming removed 5 bases from V and 3 bases from J, with 7 bases in between. The CDR3 has 12 amino acids. Germline-derived CDR1 and CDR2 are MNHEY and SVGAGI. The chain's CDR3 is CASSQAYTEAFF. The CDR3 nucleotides read TGTGCCAGCAGTCAGGCGTACACTGAAGCTTTCTTT.

This chain links TRBV6-4 with TRBJ1-5, with 7 bases fitting TRBD1. This CDR3 region has 13 residues. Germline CDR1 reads MRHNA; CDR2 reads SNTAGT. Trimming took 4 bases from V and 6 from J; bases not matched to a gene: 3. CDR3 sequence: CASSAGGTQPQHF. DNA for the CDR3: TGTGCCAGCAGTGCAGGGGGAACTCAGCCCCAGCATTTT.

The chain is built from TRBV28 and TRBJ1-2; TRBD1 agrees at 9 bases. The CDR3 contains 21 residues. V lost 5 bases, J lost 2 bases, and 24 bases stayed unmatched. The germline V gene encodes CDR1 MDHEN and CDR2 SYDVKM. The CDR3 sequence is CASSASRPRRDREGSNYGYTF. The CDR3 DNA sequence: TGTGCCAGCAGTGCCTCAAGACCTCGCCGGGACAGGGAAGGTTCGAACTATGGCTACACCTTC.

The J gene is TRBJ1-1, the V gene TRBV7-8; a possible D gene is TRBD1 (6 bases). The CDR3 consists of 13 residues. V was pared by 2 bases and J by 7 bases, with 11 bases between. The germline V gene has CDR1 SGHVS and CDR2 FQNEAQ. CDR3 in amino acids: CASSLQGSSEAFF. The CDR3 nucleotides are TGTGCCAGCAGCTTACAGGGGAGCAGTGAAGCTTTCTTT.

The rearrangement uses TRBV5-1 and TRBJ2-3; 11 positions match TRBD2. The CDR3 spans 14 residues. The germline gives CDR1 SGHRS, CDR2 YFSETQ. The V gene end was trimmed by 5 bases and the J gene end by 6 bases; junction bases not matched to a gene: 5. CDR3 DNA sequence: TGCGCCAGCAGTAAACTAGCGGGAGAGGATACGCAGTATTTT. Its protein is CASSKLAGEDTQYF.

V gene TRBV7-9 combines with J gene TRBJ2-7; 9 nucleotides align to TRBD1. Per germline, CDR1 SEHNR and CDR2 FQNEAQ (reference sequence). The length of the CDR3 is 12 residues. The V gene end was trimmed by 6 bases and the J gene end by 5 bases; junction bases not matched to a gene: 2. CDR3 nucleotides: TGTGCCAGCAGGGGACAGGGTGACGAGCAGTACTTC. Translation: CASRGQGDEQYF.

The gene calls are TRBV7-8 and TRBJ2-7; D might be TRBD1 (5 bases). This CDR3 comprises 12 residues. Per germline, CDR1 SGHVS and CDR2 FQNEAQ. Trimming pared 6 bases from V and 6 bases from J, leaving 12 bases between. CDR3 nucleotide sequence: TGTGCCAGCAGGGCTACAGGTTCCGAGCAGTACTTC. Its translation is CASRATGSEQYF.